One sample yielded the 7 T cell receptor beta chains listed below, sequenced in a study of T cells in localized non-small cell lung cancer. Assay used: immunoSEQ multiplex PCR; TCRdb lists only in-frame clones, some missing. The sample carries 30,000 to 35,000 clones, 93% recorded once. This material consisted of peripheral blood, taken before any cancer treatment. All receptors come from an older female donor with stage I lung adenocarcinoma.

The chain recombines TRBV28 with TRBJ2-1; 8 bases agree with TRBD2. There are 13 residues in the CDR3. The V segment lost 4 bases and the J segment 7 bases; nucleotides outside the gene matches: 3. Germline CDR1 and CDR2: MDHEN and SYDVKM. The CDR3 bases are TGTGCCAGCAGTTCCGGGACTAGTAATGAGCAGTTCTTC. Protein: CASSSGTSNEQFF. The whole variable domain, filled in from reference TRBV28 and TRBJ2-1, reads DVKVTQSSRYLVKRTGEKVFLECVQDMDHENMFWYRQDPGLGLRLIYFSYDVKMKEKGDIPEGYSVSREKKERFSLILESASTNQTSMYLCASSSGTSNEQFFGPGTRLTVL.

The rearrangement uses TRBV7-3 and TRBJ1-2; the D gene is possibly TRBD1 (5 bases). CDR3 size: 13 residues. Trimming took off 1 base at V and 7 bases at J, with 10 bases between the two ends. CDR1 SGHTA and CDR2 FQGTGA come from the germline V gene. The DNA for the CDR3 is TGTGCCAGCAGCTTAAGGGGGGAGGGTGGCTACACCTTC. This codes for CASSLRGEGGYTF.

This clone was detected only once. The chain has TRBV21-1 and TRBJ1-2; the table's D gene call, TRBD1, was not cross checked with the DNA. TRBV21-1 is flagged as a pseudogene. The CDR3 loop spans 15 amino acids. CDR3 amino acids: CASSKEGPQNYGYTF. CDR3 sequence (DNA): TGTGCCAGCAGCAAAGAGGGGCCCCAAAACTATGGCTACACCTTC.

The sample holds a few counts of this clone. V and J are TRBV5-4 and TRBJ2-7, with 8 bases identical to TRBD1. J lost 5 bases, V lost 4 bases, and 5 bases had no gene match. The CDR3 covers 13 residues. The V gene's germline CDR1 is SGHNT and CDR2 YYREEE (reference sequence). The CDR3: CASSRDRLDEQYF. The DNA for the CDR3 is TGTGCCAGCAGCAGGGACAGGCTCGACGAGCAGTACTTC.

V usage is TRBV4-3 and J usage is TRBJ1-5; D gene uncertain. The V gene's germline CDR1 is LGHNA and CDR2 YSLEER. The V and J ends lost 1 base and 2 bases respectively, with 3 bases between them. The CDR3 has 13 amino acids. The CDR3 nucleotides read TGCGCCAGCAGCCAAGCAGGCAATCAGCCCCAGCATTTT. The encoded protein is CASSQAGNQPQHF.

The chain couples TRBV28 to TRBJ1-2, with D possibly being TRBD1 (6 bases). V lost 3 bases, J lost 3 bases, and 8 bases lay in between. The length of the CDR3 is 13 residues. Germline V gene sequence: CDR1 MDHEN, CDR2 SYDVKM. DNA for the CDR3: TGTGCCAGCAGTTTGTCAGGGGACTATGGCTACACCTTC. Amino acid sequence: CASSLSGDYGYTF.

The genes are TRBV15 and TRBJ1-1, with D unresolved. V lost 3 bases and J 1 base, leaving 9 bases between the germline ends. The CDR3 loop spans 14 amino acids. Germline CDR1 LNHNV, CDR2 YYDKDF (reference sequence). The CDR3 here is CATSRGGRNTEAFF. In DNA, the CDR3 is TGTGCCACCAGCAGGGGAGGTAGGAACACTGAAGCTTTCTTT.